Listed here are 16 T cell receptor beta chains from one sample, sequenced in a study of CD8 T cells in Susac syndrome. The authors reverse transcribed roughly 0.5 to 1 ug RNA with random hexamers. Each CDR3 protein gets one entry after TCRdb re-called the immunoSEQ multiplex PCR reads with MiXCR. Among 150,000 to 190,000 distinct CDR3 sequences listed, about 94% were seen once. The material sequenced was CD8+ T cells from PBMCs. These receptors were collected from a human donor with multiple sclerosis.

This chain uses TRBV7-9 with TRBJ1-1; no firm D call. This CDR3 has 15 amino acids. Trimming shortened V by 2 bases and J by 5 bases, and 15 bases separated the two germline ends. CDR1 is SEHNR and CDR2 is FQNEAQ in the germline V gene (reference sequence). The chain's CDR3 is CASSLPTGTGTEAFF. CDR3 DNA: TGTGCCAGCAGCTTACCCACGGGAACGGGGACTGAAGCTTTCTTT.

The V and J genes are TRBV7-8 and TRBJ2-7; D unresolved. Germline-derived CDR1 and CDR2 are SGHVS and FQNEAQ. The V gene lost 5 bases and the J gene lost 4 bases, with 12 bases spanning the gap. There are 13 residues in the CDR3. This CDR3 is CASSRGENYEQYF. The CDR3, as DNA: TGTGCCAGCAGCCGAGGCGAGAATTACGAGCAGTACTTC. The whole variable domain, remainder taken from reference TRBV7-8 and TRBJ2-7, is GAGVSQSPRYKVAKRGQDVALRCDPISGHVSLFWYQQALGQGPEFLTYFQNEAQLDKSGLPSDRFFAERPEGSVSTLKIQRTQQEDSAVYLCASSRGENYEQYFGPGTRLTVT.

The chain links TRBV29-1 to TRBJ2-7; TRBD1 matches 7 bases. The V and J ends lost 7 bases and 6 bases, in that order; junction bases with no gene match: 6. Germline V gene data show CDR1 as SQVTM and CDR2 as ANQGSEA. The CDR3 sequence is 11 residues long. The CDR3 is CSALQGLEQYF. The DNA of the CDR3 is TGCAGCGCATTACAGGGGCTCGAGCAGTACTTC.

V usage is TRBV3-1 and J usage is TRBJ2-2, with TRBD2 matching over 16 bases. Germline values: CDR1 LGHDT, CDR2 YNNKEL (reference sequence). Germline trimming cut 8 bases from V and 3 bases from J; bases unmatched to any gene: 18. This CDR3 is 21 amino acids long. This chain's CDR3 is CASRDEGLAGGPYPDTGELFF. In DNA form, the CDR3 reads TGTGCCAGCCGGGATGAGGGACTAGCGGGGGGGCCATATCCGGACACCGGGGAGCTGTTTTTT.

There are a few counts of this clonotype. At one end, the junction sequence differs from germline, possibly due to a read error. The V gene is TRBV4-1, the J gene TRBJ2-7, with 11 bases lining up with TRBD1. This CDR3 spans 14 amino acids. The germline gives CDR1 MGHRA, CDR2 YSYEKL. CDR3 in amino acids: CASSQGQGAYEQYF. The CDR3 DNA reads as TGTGCCAGCAGCCAAGGACAGGGGGCGTACGAGCAGTACTTC.

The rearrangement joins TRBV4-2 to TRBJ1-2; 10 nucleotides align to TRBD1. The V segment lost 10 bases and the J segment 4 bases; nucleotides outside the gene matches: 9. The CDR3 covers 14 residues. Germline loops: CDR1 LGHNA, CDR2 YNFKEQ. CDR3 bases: TGTGCCACAAGCCCCGGGGACAGGGGCTATGGCTACACCTTC. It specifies CATSPGDRGYGYTF.

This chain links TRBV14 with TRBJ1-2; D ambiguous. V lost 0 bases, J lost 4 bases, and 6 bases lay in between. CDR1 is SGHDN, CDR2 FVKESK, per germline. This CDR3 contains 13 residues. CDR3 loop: CASSQDPAYGYTF. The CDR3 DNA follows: TGTGCCAGCAGCCAAGACCCCGCCTATGGCTACACCTTC.

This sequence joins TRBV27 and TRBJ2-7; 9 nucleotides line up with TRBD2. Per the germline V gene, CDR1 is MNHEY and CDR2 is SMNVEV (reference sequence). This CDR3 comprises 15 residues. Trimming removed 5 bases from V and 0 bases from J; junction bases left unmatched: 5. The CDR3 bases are TGTGCCAGCAGTGCCCCTAGCGGGGTCTCCTACGAGCAGTACTTC. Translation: CASSAPSGVSYEQYF.

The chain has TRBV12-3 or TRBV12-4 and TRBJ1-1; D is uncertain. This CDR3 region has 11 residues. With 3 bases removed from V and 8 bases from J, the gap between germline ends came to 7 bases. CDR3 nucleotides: TGTGCCAGCAGTTTTGCCGGGGAAGCTTTCTTT. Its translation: CASSFAGEAFF.

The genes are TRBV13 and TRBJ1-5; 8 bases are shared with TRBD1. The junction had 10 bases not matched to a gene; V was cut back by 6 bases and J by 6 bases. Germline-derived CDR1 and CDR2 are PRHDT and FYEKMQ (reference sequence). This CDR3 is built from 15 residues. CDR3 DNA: TGTGCCAGCAGTAGTGGACAGGGTGTTTCTCAGCCCCAGCATTTT. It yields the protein CASSSGQGVSQPQHF.

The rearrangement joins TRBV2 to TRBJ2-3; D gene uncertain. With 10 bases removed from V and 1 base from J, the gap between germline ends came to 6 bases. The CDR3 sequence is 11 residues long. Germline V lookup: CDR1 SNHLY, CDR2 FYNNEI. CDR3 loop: CANLRTDTQYF. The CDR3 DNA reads TGTGCCAATCTCCGCACAGATACGCAGTATTTT.

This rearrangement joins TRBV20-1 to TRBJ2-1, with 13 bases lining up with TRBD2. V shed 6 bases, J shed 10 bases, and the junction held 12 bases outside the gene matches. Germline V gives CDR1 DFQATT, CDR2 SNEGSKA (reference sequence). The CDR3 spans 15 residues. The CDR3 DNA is TGCAGTGCCGTTCCACTAGCGGGGGGGCCCAGGGAGCAGTTCTTC. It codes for CSAVPLAGGPREQFF.

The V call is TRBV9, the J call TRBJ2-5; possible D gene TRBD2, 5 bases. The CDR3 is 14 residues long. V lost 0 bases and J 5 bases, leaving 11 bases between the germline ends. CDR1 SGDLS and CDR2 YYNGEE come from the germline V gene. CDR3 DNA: TGTGCCAGCAGCGTAGCAGGAGGCGGGGAGACCCAGTACTTC. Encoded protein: CASSVAGGGETQYF.

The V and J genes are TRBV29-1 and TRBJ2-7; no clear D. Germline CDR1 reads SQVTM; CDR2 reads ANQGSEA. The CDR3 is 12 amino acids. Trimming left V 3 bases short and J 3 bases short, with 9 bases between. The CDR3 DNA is TGCAGCGTTGAGGGTCGTGACTACGAGCAGTACTTC. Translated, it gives CSVEGRDYEQYF.

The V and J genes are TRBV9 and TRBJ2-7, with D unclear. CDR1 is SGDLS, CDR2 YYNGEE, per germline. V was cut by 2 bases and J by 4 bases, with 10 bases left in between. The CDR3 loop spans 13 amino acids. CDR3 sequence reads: CASSVDTNYEQYF. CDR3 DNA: TGTGCCAGCAGCGTCGACACAAATTACGAGCAGTACTTC.

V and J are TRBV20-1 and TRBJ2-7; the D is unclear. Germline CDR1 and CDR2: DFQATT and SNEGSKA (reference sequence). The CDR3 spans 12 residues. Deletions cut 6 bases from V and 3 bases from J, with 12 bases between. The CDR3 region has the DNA TGCAGTGCCGTAGACATTGTCTACGAGCAGTACTTC. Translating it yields CSAVDIVYEQYF.